The clone carrying this T cell receptor beta chain occurred a few times. Its antigen is still unknown. This CDR3 has 15 residues. The germline V gene has CDR1 DFQATT and CDR2 SNEGSKA (reference sequence). The V end was cut by 3 bases, the J end by 6 bases, with 19 bases between. The sample originates from a study of identical twins. One entry per CDR3 protein results from TCRdb running MiXCR on the 5' RACE reads. The profile shows more than 200,000 distinct CDR3 sequences, about 14% of them singletons. Study results and caveats: Monozygotic twin pairs showed more out-of-frame TCR alpha sharing than models estimated. Among out-of-frame alpha sequences shared by twins, low generation probability occurred in excess.

Sequencing used memory (CD45RO+) T cells sorted from blood. V usage is TRBV20-1 and J usage is TRBJ2-3; D is possibly TRBD2 (5 bases). The receptor was derived from a woman under 30 in good health. CDR3 bases: TGCAGTGCTAGCTGGCATGGACGGCCGGGGGATACGCAGTATTTT. Translation gives CSASWHGRPGDTQYF.